This T cell receptor (beta chain) was profiled in a study of T cell responses to AZD1222 COVID-19 vaccine. Germline lookup yields CDR1 SGHDT and CDR2 YYEEEE. Trimming pared 5 bases from V and 1 base from J, leaving 12 bases between. CDR3 length equals 14 residues. Only in-frame clones appear in the TCRdb table, and some are missing; sequencing was by immunoSEQ multiplex PCR. The repertoire holds approximately 140,000 clones, with roughly 90% as singletons. This receptor was obtained from an adult in good health. The V gene is TRBV5-6, the J gene TRBJ2-5; TRBD1 might be the D (6 bases). Sequenced material: peripheral blood, taken on day 0 of AZD1222 vaccination. The CDR3 here is CASRMDRGQETQYF. The CDR3 DNA follows: TGTGCCAGCAGGATGGACAGAGGCCAAGAGACCCAGTACTTC.